This TCR beta chain was sequenced in a study of shared clonotypes between healthy human individuals. Profiled with immunoSEQ multiplex PCR; TCRdb holds only in-frame clones, not every one. The table has some 2.3 million clones, 85% to 95% seen once. Whole-study results and caveats: Generation probabilities were higher for clonotypes shared across all four sorted-subset donors than for unshared ones. Naive subsets generally had larger estimated richness than memory subsets.

About this clone itself: Its antigen is still unknown.

Deletions cut 1 base from V and 2 bases from J, with 10 bases between. The CDR3 consists of 15 residues. Looked up from germline, CDR1 is SGHRS and CDR2 is YFSETQ. Material: naive CD4+ T cells from PBMCs. Subset described: CD45RA+ positively selected. The TCR comes from a man aged 18 to 30 in good health. Some clones in this sample may be carry-over from other donors' samples. The V and J genes are TRBV5-1 and TRBJ1-3; no firm D call. CDR3 nucleotide sequence: TGCGCCAGCAGCTTGAGTCCAGCGACTGGAAACACCATATATTTT. Translated: CASSLSPATGNTIYF. Full variable domain (outside the CDR3, taken from reference TRBV5-1 and TRBJ1-3): KAGVTQTPRYLIKTRGQQVTLSCSPISGHRSVSWYQQTPGQGLQFLFEYFSETQRNKGNFPGRFSGRQFSNSRSEMNVSTLELGDSALYLCASSLSPATGNTIYFGEGSWLTVV.